The 26 T cell receptor beta chains below were found in one sample sequenced in a study of T-cell reconstitution after alpha-beta-depleted transplantation in children. The TCRbeta library incorporated unique molecular identifiers. TCRdb fed the PCR reads into MiXCR, producing one record per CDR3 protein. The profile shows approximately 300,000 distinct CDR3 sequences, about 9.9% of them singletons. Sequenced here: peripheral blood, sampled 180 days after TCRalphabeta/CD19-depleted stem cell transplant. The receptors originated from a male patient between 2 and 10 years old who had a stem cell transplant for chronic granulomatous disease, so the T cells may come from the graft donor.

The chain employs TRBV18 and TRBJ2-3; 8 bases are a match to TRBD2. After removal of 3 bases from V and 4 bases from J, the junction contained 6 bases not matched to a gene. The germline CDR1 and CDR2 sequences are KGHSH and LQKENI. The CDR3 consists of 15 residues. The CDR3 reads CASSPVAGPPDTQYF. The DNA of the CDR3 is TGTGCCAGCTCACCCGTAGCGGGGCCCCCAGATACGCAGTATTTT.

This clonotype was detected many times. The rearrangement uses TRBV29-1 and TRBJ1-1; TRBD1 aligns across 7 bases. This CDR3 spans 12 amino acids. Unmatched junction bases numbered 7, after V lost 6 bases and J lost 6 bases. The V gene's germline CDR1 is SQVTM and CDR2 ANQGSEA. The CDR3 here is CSVHTGAAEAFF. The CDR3 DNA sequence: TGCAGCGTGCATACAGGGGCGGCTGAAGCTTTCTTT.

This clonotype was recorded only once. The rearrangement uses TRBV28 and TRBJ2-3; TRBD1 or TRBD2 may be the D gene (6 bases each). Trimming took 7 bases from V and 4 from J, leaving 15 bases between them. The CDR3 runs to 14 residues. Germline V CDR1 and CDR2: MDHEN, SYDVKM. The CDR3 DNA reads as TGTGCCAGCACCCTAGGGGGGAACTCAGATACGCAGTATTTT. This encodes CASTLGGNSDTQYF.

This clonotype was counted many times. The chain is built from TRBV29-1 and TRBJ2-7; D gene ambiguous. V lost 7 bases and J 0 bases, leaving 10 bases between the germline ends. Germline CDR1 is SQVTM and CDR2 is ANQGSEA. The CDR3 consists of 12 residues. Here the CDR3 reads CSGATSSYEQYF. DNA for the CDR3: TGCAGCGGCGCAACGAGCTCCTACGAGCAGTACTTC.

The chain carries TRBV18 and TRBJ2-2; D gene ambiguous. CDR3 length: 15 amino acids. Trimming stripped 3 bases from V and 0 bases from J, with 8 bases between. The germline V gene has CDR1 KGHSH and CDR2 LQKENI. CDR3 nucleotides: TGTGCCAGCTCACCCATGCAGGCGAACACCGGGGAGCTGTTTTTT. This translates into CASSPMQANTGELFF.

This clonotype was detected many times. The rearrangement joins TRBV20-1 to TRBJ2-7, with D maybe TRBD2 (5 bases). The germline V gene has CDR1 DFQATT and CDR2 SNEGSKA (reference sequence). V lost 3 bases to trimming and J lost 0 bases, with 9 bases between them. CDR3 length: 13 amino acids. In DNA, the CDR3 is TGCAGTGCTAGTACGGGATCCTCCTACGAGCAGTACTTC. Protein sequence: CSASTGSSYEQYF.

This clonotype has a count of ten or more. The chain is built from TRBV5-1 and TRBJ1-5, with D perhaps TRBD1 (5 bases). The V gene lost 0 bases and the J gene lost 6 bases, with 10 bases spanning the gap. CDR3 length: 14 residues. Germline V gives CDR1 SGHRS, CDR2 YFSETQ. CDR3 sequence reads: CASSLATGGQPQHF. The CDR3 DNA follows: TGCGCCAGCAGCTTGGCTACAGGTGGTCAGCCCCAGCATTTT. Filled out from reference TRBV5-1 and TRBJ1-5, the complete variable domain reads KAGVTQTPRYLIKTRGQQVTLSCSPISGHRSVSWYQQTPGQGLQFLFEYFSETQRNKGNFPGRFSGRQFSNSRSEMNVSTLELGDSALYLCASSLATGGQPQHFGDGTRLSIL.

This clonotype was seen many times. V usage is TRBV7-6 and J usage is TRBJ2-7, with D hard to call. V was shortened by 1 base and J by 3 bases, with 7 bases between the two germline ends. The CDR3 totals 13 residues. Germline CDR1 and CDR2: SGHVS and FNYEAQ. In nucleotides, the CDR3 is TGTGCCAGCAGCTTAGAGACAAACTACGAGCAGTACTTC. It yields the protein CASSLETNYEQYF.

This clonotype has at least ten counts. This rearrangement joins TRBV20-1 to TRBJ2-4; 8 positions agree with TRBD2. Germline assignment: CDR1 DFQATT and CDR2 SNEGSKA (reference sequence). With 6 bases clipped from V and 1 base from J, the junction kept 5 bases outside the gene matches. The length of the CDR3 is 14 residues. CDR3: CSAWVAGAKNIQYF. CDR3 DNA: TGCAGTGCCTGGGTAGCGGGGGCCAAAAACATTCAGTACTTC.

This clonotype was observed at least ten times. The chain carries TRBV20-1 and TRBJ1-2, with a weak D call TRBD1 (5 bases). The CDR3 runs to 15 residues. V was pared by 6 bases and J by 2 bases, with 19 bases between. The germline CDR1 and CDR2 sequences are DFQATT and SNEGSKA (reference sequence). The CDR3 DNA sequence: TGCAGTGCCCTCCGCGGAGGGGCGGTAAACTATGGCTACACCTTC. Translated, it gives CSALRGGAVNYGYTF.

This clonotype appeared many times. The J gene is TRBJ2-7, the V gene TRBV7-6, with 8 bases fitting TRBD2. This CDR3 spans 15 amino acids. With V trimmed by 1 base and J by 2 bases, 4 bases remained unmatched. Germline CDR1 is SGHVS and CDR2 is FNYEAQ. CDR3 sequence reads: CASSLGPGLAYEQYF. CDR3 sequence (DNA): TGTGCCAGCAGCTTAGGTCCGGGACTAGCCTACGAGCAGTACTTC.

This clonotype was seen ten or more times. The gene calls are TRBV15 and TRBJ2-5; 11 bases agree with TRBD2. The germline V gene has CDR1 LNHNV and CDR2 YYDKDF (reference sequence). The CDR3 contains 19 residues. Trimming removed 5 bases from V and 2 bases from J; junction bases left unmatched: 16. For the CDR3, the DNA is TGTGCCACCAGCCGCCTGACACAACCCCTAGCGGGAGGTCAAGAGACCCAGTACTTC. This translates into CATSRLTQPLAGGQETQYF.

This clonotype was counted ten times or more. DNA for the CDR3: TGTGCCAGCAGCTTGCGGACTAGCGGTAACAATGAGCAGTTCTTC. Translated: CASSLRTSGNNEQFF. The V call is TRBV7-3, the J call TRBJ2-1, with 10 nucleotides matching TRBD2. Unmatched junction bases numbered 4, after V lost 3 bases and J lost 5 bases. The V gene's germline CDR1 is SGHTA and CDR2 FQGTGA. The CDR3 has 15 amino acids. The full variable domain, completed using reference TRBV7-3 and TRBJ2-1, is GAGVSQTPSNKVTEKGKYVELRCDPISGHTALYWYRQSLGQGPEFLIYFQGTGAADDSGLPNDRFFAVRPEGSVSTLKIQRTERGDSAVYLCASSLRTSGNNEQFFGPGTRLTVL.

This clonotype was counted at least ten times. The rearrangement uses TRBV20-1 and TRBJ2-2; D is undetermined. The V end lost 2 bases, the J end lost 0 bases, and 10 bases lay between the germline ends. Per the germline V gene, CDR1 is DFQATT and CDR2 is SNEGSKA (reference sequence). This CDR3 is built from 15 residues. The CDR3 region is CSARRSPPNTGELFF. The CDR3 DNA sequence: TGCAGTGCTAGACGAAGTCCACCGAACACCGGGGAGCTGTTTTTT.

This clonotype was seen ten or more times. The gene calls are TRBV6-2 or TRBV6-3 and TRBJ2-1; possibly TRBD1 or TRBD2 for D (5 bases each). This CDR3 is built from 15 residues. Germline V CDR1 and CDR2: MNHEY, SVGEGT. With 4 bases removed from V and 5 bases from J, the gap between germline ends came to 15 bases. CDR3 sequence reads: CASSLWGNLNNEQFF. The CDR3 coding sequence is TGTGCCAGCAGTTTGTGGGGGAACCTAAACAATGAGCAGTTCTTC.

This clonotype appeared many times. The junction shows a germline mismatch at one end, possibly a read error. The chain recombines TRBV7-7 with TRBJ2-5; 8 bases match TRBD1. This CDR3 is built from 15 residues. The germline V gene encodes CDR1 SSHAT and CDR2 FNYEAQ (reference sequence). The CDR3 protein is CASSLQQGAQETQYF. The CDR3 coding sequence is TGTGCTAGCAGCTTACAGCAGGGGGCACAAGAGACCCAGTACTTC.

CDR3: CASSQGPGSSARSGYTF. Here the CDR3 DNA reads TGTGCCAGCAGCCAAGGTCCGGGTAGTTCGGCCCGGAGTGGCTACACCTTC. The rearrangement links TRBV4-2 to TRBJ1-2; D is undetermined. CDR1 is LGHNA, CDR2 YNFKEQ, per germline. The V gene lost 1 base and the J gene lost 7 bases, with 22 bases spanning the gap. This CDR3 is 17 amino acids long.

In this sample, this clonotype turned up many times. The chain combines TRBV9 with TRBJ2-5; 7 bases map to TRBD1. This CDR3 contains 16 residues. Germline CDR1 and CDR2: SGDLS and YYNGEE. Trimming at V came to 0 bases and at J to 2 bases, leaving 7 bases not matched to a gene. CDR3 sequence: CASSVGELGQQETQYF. DNA for the CDR3: TGTGCCAGCAGCGTAGGAGAGTTGGGACAGCAAGAGACCCAGTACTTC.

At least ten counts were recorded for this clonotype. The rearrangement joins TRBV5-1 to TRBJ2-1, with 8 bases identical to TRBD2. CDR1 and CDR2 (germline): SGHRS, YFSETQ. V lost 1 base, J lost 5 bases, and 2 bases stayed unmatched. The CDR3 runs 14 residues. The CDR3 bases are TGCGCCAGCAGCTTGCGGGAGGGAAACAATGAGCAGTTCTTC. This gives the protein CASSLREGNNEQFF.

This clonotype was recorded many times. V is TRBV20-1 and J is TRBJ2-7; D is possibly TRBD1 or TRBD2 (5 bases each). CDR3 length: 14 amino acids. Germline V lookup: CDR1 DFQATT, CDR2 SNEGSKA (reference sequence). The V end lost 0 bases, the J end lost 2 bases, and 11 bases lay between the germline ends. CDR3 DNA: TGCAGTGCTAGAGATTTGGGGGATACCTACGAGCAGTACTTC. Amino acids: CSARDLGDTYEQYF.

Remarks on this clonotype: This sequence may be a read error, since a much larger clone differs from it by one base. The rearrangement links TRBV7-2 to TRBJ2-5; 8 bases agree with TRBD2. V lost 0 bases, J lost 5 bases, and 8 bases stayed unmatched. The CDR3 has 16 residues. Per germline, CDR1 SGHTA and CDR2 FQGNSA. The DNA of the CDR3 is TGTGCCAGCAGCTTAGCATCGGGACTAGTGCGGGAGACCCAGTACTTC. Amino acids: CASSLASGLVRETQYF.

This clonotype showed up many times. This chain joins TRBV20-1 and TRBJ2-3, with 12 bases identical to TRBD2. Germline lookup yields CDR1 DFQATT and CDR2 SNEGSKA (reference sequence). This CDR3 has 17 residues. The V gene end was trimmed by 1 base and the J gene end by 3 bases; junction bases not matched to a gene: 8. The CDR3 here is CSARVTSGGSETDTQYF. The CDR3 nucleotides read TGCAGTGCTAGAGTGACTAGCGGGGGCTCCGAGACAGATACGCAGTATTTT.

This clonotype appeared many times. The chain combines TRBV7-6 with TRBJ2-3, with 10 bases that match TRBD2. V lost 3 bases to trimming and J lost 0 bases; unmatched junction nucleotides: 12. Germline values: CDR1 SGHVS, CDR2 FNYEAQ. The CDR3 sequence is 19 residues long. CDR3 in amino acids: CASSFLNLAGGTSTDTQYF. CDR3 coding DNA: TGTGCCAGCAGCTTCCTAAATTTAGCGGGGGGCACTAGCACAGATACGCAGTATTTT.

Many counts were recorded for this clonotype. The rearrangement joins TRBV11-2 to TRBJ2-3; D remains ambiguous. The CDR3 spans 16 residues. V gave up 1 base and J gave up 3 bases, with 14 bases separating them. The V gene's germline CDR1 is SGHAT and CDR2 FQNNGV. The DNA for the CDR3 is TGTGCCAGCAGCTTAGTAGTGGTGGTGGGAACAGATACGCAGTATTTT. Amino acids: CASSLVVVVGTDTQYF.

Notes on this clonotype: A much larger clone sits a single nucleotide away, making a read error possible. The chain employs TRBV28 and TRBJ2-7; D could derive from TRBD1 or TRBD2 (5 bases each). The CDR3 covers 14 residues. From germline, CDR1 is MDHEN and CDR2 SYDVKM. The CDR3 DNA follows: TGTGCCAACAGTAGGGACCTTTCAACCTACGAGCAGTACTTC. Its translation is CANSRDLSTYEQYF.

This clonotype was seen repeatedly, ten times or more. J is TRBJ2-7 and V is TRBV28, with 11 bases that match TRBD1. The CDR3 sequence is 15 residues long. The V segment lost 5 bases and the J segment 4 bases; nucleotides outside the gene matches: 7. Per the germline V gene, CDR1 is MDHEN and CDR2 is SYDVKM. The CDR3 nucleotides read TGTGCCAGCAGTCTCCTAGGGACAGGGGGTTACGAGCAGTACTTC. It codes for CASSLLGTGGYEQYF.